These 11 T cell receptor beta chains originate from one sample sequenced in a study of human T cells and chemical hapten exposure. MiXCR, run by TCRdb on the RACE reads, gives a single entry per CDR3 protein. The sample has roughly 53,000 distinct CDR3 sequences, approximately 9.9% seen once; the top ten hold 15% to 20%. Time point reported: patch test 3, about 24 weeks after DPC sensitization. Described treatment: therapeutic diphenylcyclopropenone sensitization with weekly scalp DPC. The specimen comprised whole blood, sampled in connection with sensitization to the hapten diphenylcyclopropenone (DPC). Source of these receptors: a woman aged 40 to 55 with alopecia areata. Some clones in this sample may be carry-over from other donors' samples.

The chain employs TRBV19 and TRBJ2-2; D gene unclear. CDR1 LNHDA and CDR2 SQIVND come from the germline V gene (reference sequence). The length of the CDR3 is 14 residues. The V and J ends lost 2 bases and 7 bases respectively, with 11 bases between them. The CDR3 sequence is CASSILHGGGELFF. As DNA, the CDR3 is TGTGCCAGTAGTATATTACACGGTGGCGGGGAGCTGTTTTTT.

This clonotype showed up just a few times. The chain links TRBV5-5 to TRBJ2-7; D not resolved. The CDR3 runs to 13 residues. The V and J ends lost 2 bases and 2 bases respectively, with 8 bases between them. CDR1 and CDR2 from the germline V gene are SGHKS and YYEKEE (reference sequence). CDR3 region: CASSFDGTYEQYF. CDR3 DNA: TGTGCCAGCAGCTTCGACGGAACCTACGAGCAGTACTTC.

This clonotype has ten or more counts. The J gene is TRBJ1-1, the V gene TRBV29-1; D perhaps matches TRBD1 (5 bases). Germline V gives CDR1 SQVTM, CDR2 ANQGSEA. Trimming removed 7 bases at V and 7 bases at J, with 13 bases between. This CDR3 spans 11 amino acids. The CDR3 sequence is CSAWDRREAFF. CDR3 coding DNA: TGCAGCGCCTGGGACCGCCGTGAAGCTTTCTTT.

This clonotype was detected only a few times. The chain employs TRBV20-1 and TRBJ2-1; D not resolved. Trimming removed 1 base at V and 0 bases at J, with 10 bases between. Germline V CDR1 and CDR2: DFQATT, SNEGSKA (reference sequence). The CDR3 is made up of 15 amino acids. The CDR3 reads CSARVSKSSYNEQFF. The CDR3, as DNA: TGCAGTGCTAGAGTCTCGAAAAGCTCCTACAATGAGCAGTTCTTC.

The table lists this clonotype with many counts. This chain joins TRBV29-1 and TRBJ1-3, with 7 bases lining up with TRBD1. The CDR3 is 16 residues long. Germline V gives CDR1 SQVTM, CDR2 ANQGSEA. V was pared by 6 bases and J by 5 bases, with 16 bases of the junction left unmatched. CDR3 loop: CSVAGTAGGSRNTIYF. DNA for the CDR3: TGCAGCGTAGCCGGGACAGCAGGGGGATCGAGAAACACCATATATTTT.

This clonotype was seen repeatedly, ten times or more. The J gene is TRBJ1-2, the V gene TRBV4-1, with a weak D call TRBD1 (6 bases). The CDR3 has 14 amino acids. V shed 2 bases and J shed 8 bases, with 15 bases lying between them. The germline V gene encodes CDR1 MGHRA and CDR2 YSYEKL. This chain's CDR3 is CASSQYRVYQGYTF. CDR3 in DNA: TGCGCCAGCAGCCAATACAGGGTCTATCAGGGCTACACCTTC.

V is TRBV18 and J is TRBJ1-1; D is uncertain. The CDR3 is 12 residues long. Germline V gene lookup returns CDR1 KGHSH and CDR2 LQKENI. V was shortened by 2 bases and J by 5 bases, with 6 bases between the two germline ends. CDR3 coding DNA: TGTGCCAGCTCACCAAGTAGGACTGAAGCTTTCTTT. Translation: CASSPSRTEAFF.

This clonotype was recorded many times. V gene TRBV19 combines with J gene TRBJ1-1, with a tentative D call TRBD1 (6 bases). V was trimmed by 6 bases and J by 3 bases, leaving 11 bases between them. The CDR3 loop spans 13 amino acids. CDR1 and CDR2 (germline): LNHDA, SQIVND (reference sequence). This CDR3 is CASSPTGYTEAFF. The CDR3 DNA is TGTGCCAGTAGCCCGACAGGTTACACTGAAGCTTTCTTT.

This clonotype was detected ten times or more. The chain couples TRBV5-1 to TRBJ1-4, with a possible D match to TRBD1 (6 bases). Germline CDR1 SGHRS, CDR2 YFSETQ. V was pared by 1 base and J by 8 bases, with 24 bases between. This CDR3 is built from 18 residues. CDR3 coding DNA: TGCGCCAGCAGCTTGAAAGTGTCGGGGGCTTCGTACGCCGAAAAACTGTTTTTT. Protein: CASSLKVSGASYAEKLFF.

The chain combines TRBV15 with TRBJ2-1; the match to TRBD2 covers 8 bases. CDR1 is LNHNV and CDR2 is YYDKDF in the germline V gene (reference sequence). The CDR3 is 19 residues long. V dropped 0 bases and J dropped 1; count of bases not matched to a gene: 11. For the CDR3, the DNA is TGTGCCACCAGCAGAGATCTCCCCAGCGGGGGACCATCCTACAATGAGCAGTTCTTC. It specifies CATSRDLPSGGPSYNEQFF.

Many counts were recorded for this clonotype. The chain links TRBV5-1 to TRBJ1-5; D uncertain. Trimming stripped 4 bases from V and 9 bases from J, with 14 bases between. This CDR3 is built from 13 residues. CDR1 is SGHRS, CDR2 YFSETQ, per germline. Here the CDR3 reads CASSLGIEWPQHF. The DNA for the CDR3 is TGCGCCAGCAGCCTGGGGATAGAGTGGCCCCAGCATTTT. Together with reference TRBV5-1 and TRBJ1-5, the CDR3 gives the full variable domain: KAGVTQTPRYLIKTRGQQVTLSCSPISGHRSVSWYQQTPGQGLQFLFEYFSETQRNKGNFPGRFSGRQFSNSRSEMNVSTLELGDSALYLCASSLGIEWPQHFGDGTRLSIL.